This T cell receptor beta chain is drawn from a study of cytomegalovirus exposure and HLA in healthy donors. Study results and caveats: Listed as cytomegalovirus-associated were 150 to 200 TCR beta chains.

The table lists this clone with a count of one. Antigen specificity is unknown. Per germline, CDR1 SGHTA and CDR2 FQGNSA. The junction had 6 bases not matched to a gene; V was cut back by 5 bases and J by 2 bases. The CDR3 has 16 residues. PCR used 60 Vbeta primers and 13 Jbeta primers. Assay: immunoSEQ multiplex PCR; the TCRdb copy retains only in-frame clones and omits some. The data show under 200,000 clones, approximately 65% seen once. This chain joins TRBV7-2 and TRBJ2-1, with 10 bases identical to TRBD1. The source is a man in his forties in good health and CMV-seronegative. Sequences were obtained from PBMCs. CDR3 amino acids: CASSPTGTGAYNEQFF. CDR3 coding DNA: TGTGCCAGCAGCCCGACAGGGACAGGGGCCTACAATGAGCAGTTCTTC.